This record looks at one T cell receptor (beta chain) sequence and its context. The CDR3 is 16 amino acids. Germline lookup yields CDR1 MGHRA and CDR2 YSYEKL. V lost 1 base to trimming and J lost 4 bases; unmatched junction nucleotides: 7. The data derive from a study of patients and donors after allogeneic stem cell transplantation. Using its own MiXCR run on the RT-PCR reads, TCRdb lists one record per CDR3 protein. The data contain around 170,000 distinct CDR3 sequences, nearly 25% of them seen just once; the ten biggest clones take up about 24%. This clonotype originated in a human donor who was either an allogeneic HSCT recipient or a stem cell or donor lymphocyte infusion donor (not recorded which). It is not recorded whose cells these are; they may come from a transplant donor. Sample: blood, either unsorted or a sorted T cell fraction (not recorded which). The V call is TRBV4-1, the J call TRBJ1-5, with 7 bases fitting TRBD1. Here the CDR3 reads CASSQVSGQSNQPQHF. CDR3 coding DNA: TGCGCCAGCAGCCAAGTGTCGGGACAGTCTAATCAGCCCCAGCATTTT.